These 14 T cell receptor beta chains came from one sample sequenced in a study of shared clonotypes between healthy human individuals. The repertoire was sequenced with immunoSEQ multiplex PCR; TCRdb's copy has only in-frame clones and lacks some. The sample holds about 750,000 clones, more than 85% seen once. CD45RO-negative, CCR7-positively selected cells formed the naive CD8 fraction, excluding terminally differentiated effector memory CD45RA+ cells. What was sequenced was naive CD8+ T cells sorted from blood. Receptor source: a young man in good health.

This sequence joins TRBV28 and TRBJ2-7; D is ambiguous. This CDR3 is 13 amino acids long. Between the trimmed V and J ends, which lost 1 base and 2 bases, there was a span of 6 bases. Germline-derived CDR1 and CDR2 are MDHEN and SYDVKM. This chain's CDR3 is CASSLFPAYEQYF. The DNA of the CDR3 is TGTGCCAGCAGTTTATTTCCGGCCTACGAGCAGTACTTC. The full variable domain, its missing parts supplied by reference TRBV28 and TRBJ2-7, is DVKVTQSSRYLVKRTGEKVFLECVQDMDHENMFWYRQDPGLGLRLIYFSYDVKMKEKGDIPEGYSVSREKKERFSLILESASTNQTSMYLCASSLFPAYEQYFGPGTRLTVT.

The chain carries TRBV5-4 and TRBJ2-5; TRBD2 matches at 10 bases. The DNA matches TRBJ2-7 better at its end, which makes the J call doubtful. Germline CDR1 and CDR2: SGHNT and YYREEE (reference sequence). The CDR3 extends over 15 amino acids. The CDR3 loop reads CASSLGSSGRYEQYF. Here the CDR3 DNA reads TGTGCCAGCAGCTTGGGGTCTAGCGGGAGATACGAGCAGTACTTC.

This clone was seen once. This chain connects TRBV7-6 to TRBJ2-1; TRBD2 matches at 7 bases. CDR1 is SGHVS and CDR2 is FNYEAQ in the germline V gene. Losses at the gene ends were 2 bases for V and 3 bases for J; bases not matched to a gene: 7. The CDR3 covers 16 residues. CDR3 DNA sequence: TGTGCCAGCAGCTTATCGGCGGGAGCGGGCTACAATGAGCAGTTCTTC. Translated, it gives CASSLSAGAGYNEQFF.

V usage is TRBV7-9 and J usage is TRBJ2-1, with D possibly being TRBD2 (6 bases). This CDR3 is built from 17 residues. Germline V gives CDR1 SEHNR, CDR2 FQNEAQ (reference sequence). V shed 5 bases and J shed 0 bases, with 17 bases lying between them. In DNA form, the CDR3 reads TGTGCCAGCAGCCGGCCCCTAGCGCTAAGCTCCTACAATGAGCAGTTCTTC. Translated: CASSRPLALSSYNEQFF.

The chain has TRBV5-1 and TRBJ2-5; tentatively, D is TRBD2 (5 bases). The V end was cut by 4 bases, the J end by 5 bases, with 21 bases between. CDR1 and CDR2 (germline): SGHRS, YFSETQ. The CDR3 covers 16 residues. CDR3: CASSLGDAWARETQYF. The CDR3 coding sequence is TGCGCCAGCAGCCTGGGAGACGCCTGGGCGCGGGAGACCCAGTACTTC.

The chain has TRBV7-9 and TRBJ2-7, with TRBD2 matching 12 bases. The V gene end was trimmed by 5 bases and the J gene end by 3 bases; junction bases not matched to a gene: 5. Germline CDR1 SEHNR, CDR2 FQNEAQ (reference sequence). This CDR3 has 15 residues. This chain's CDR3 is CASSAGLAGIYEQYF. The CDR3 bases are TGTGCCAGCAGCGCCGGACTAGCGGGAATCTACGAGCAGTACTTC.

The chain uses TRBV5-6 and TRBJ2-1; 8 nucleotides line up with TRBD2. The CDR3 length is 15 residues. The V gene end was trimmed by 4 bases and the J gene end by 5 bases; junction bases not matched to a gene: 8. Germline V gene sequence: CDR1 SGHDT, CDR2 YYEEEE. The DNA for the CDR3 is TGTGCCAGCAGCCGGGAAGCGGGAGCCGACAATGAGCAGTTCTTC. This gives the protein CASSREAGADNEQFF.

The chain recombines TRBV11-2 with TRBJ2-7; TRBD1 aligns across 12 bases. The CDR3 totals 18 residues. The J segment lost 0 bases and the V segment lost 0 bases, leaving 6 bases of the junction unmatched. The germline gives CDR1 SGHAT, CDR2 FQNNGV. The CDR3 coding sequence is TGTGCCAGCAGCTTAGACGCCGGGACAGGGGGCCTCTCCTACGAGCAGTACTTC. Translation: CASSLDAGTGGLSYEQYF.

Many counts were recorded for this clone. The chain is built from TRBV7-9 and TRBJ2-1; D gene unclear. Trimming shortened V by 5 bases and J by 5 bases, and 19 bases separated the two germline ends. The CDR3 spans 16 residues. Germline-derived CDR1 and CDR2 are SEHNR and FQNEAQ (reference sequence). The CDR3 reads CASSPPDAGRNNEQFF. The CDR3 DNA reads TGTGCCAGCAGCCCTCCGGATGCCGGGCGAAACAATGAGCAGTTCTTC. Full variable domain (remainder filled in from reference TRBV7-9 and TRBJ2-1): DTGVSQNPRHKITKRGQNVTFRCDPISEHNRLYWYRQTLGQGPEFLTYFQNEAQLEKSRLLSDRFSAERPKGSFSTLEIQRTEQGDSAMYLCASSPPDAGRNNEQFFGPGTRLTVL.

The V gene is TRBV21-1, the J gene TRBJ2-5; the table's D call of TRBD2 was not tested on the DNA. TRBV21-1 is annotated as a pseudogene. The CDR3 is made up of 15 amino acids. This CDR3 is CASIQTSGGIETQYF. In nucleotides, the CDR3 is TGTGCCAGCATCCAGACTAGCGGAGGGATAGAGACCCAGTACTTC.

About this clone itself: A read error is likely here: a far larger clone is one base away. The chain employs TRBV5-6 and TRBJ2-1; D ambiguous. This CDR3 contains 13 residues. Germline V gene lookup returns CDR1 SGHDT and CDR2 YYEEEE. Trimming pared 0 bases from V and 0 bases from J, leaving 1 base between. The CDR3 DNA reads TGTGCCAGCAGCTTGGGCTCCTACAATGAGCAGTTCTTC. Its translation is CASSLGSYNEQFF.

The chain employs TRBV28 and TRBJ2-7; no firm D call. CDR1 and CDR2 from the germline V gene are MDHEN and SYDVKM. Trimming shortened V by 4 bases and J by 5 bases, and 15 bases separated the two germline ends. The CDR3 is 14 amino acids. CDR3 in DNA: TGTGCCAGCAGTTACCGAGAACCTCTCGACGAGCAGTACTTC. It specifies CASSYREPLDEQYF. Drawing the rest from reference TRBV28 and TRBJ2-7, the complete variable domain is DVKVTQSSRYLVKRTGEKVFLECVQDMDHENMFWYRQDPGLGLRLIYFSYDVKMKEKGDIPEGYSVSREKKERFSLILESASTNQTSMYLCASSYREPLDEQYFGPGTRLTVT.

The chain has TRBV16 and TRBJ2-7; 11 bases match TRBD2. This CDR3 comprises 17 residues. Germline V gene data show CDR1 as KGHSY and CDR2 as FQNENV. After removal of 2 bases from V and 5 bases from J, the junction contained 11 bases not matched to a gene. The CDR3 DNA reads TGTGCCAGCAGCCAAGGGACTAGCGGATCCTACCGCGACGAGCAGTACTTC. This encodes CASSQGTSGSYRDEQYF.

A word on this clone: The sample has other DNA sequences that encode this CDR3 too. The chain carries TRBV7-9 and TRBJ2-5; possibly TRBD1 or TRBD2 for D (5 bases each). The CDR3 has 14 residues. CDR1 and CDR2 from the germline V gene are SEHNR and FQNEAQ (reference sequence). The V end lost 3 bases, the J end lost 1 base, and 9 bases lay between the germline ends. CDR3 sequence (DNA): TGTGCCAGCAGCTTCAGGGACCGCCAAGAGACCCAGTACTTC. Its protein is CASSFRDRQETQYF.